These 8 T cell receptor beta chains share one sample of origin, sequenced in a study of blood T cells in healthy people across ages. A J-beta primer mix and a sample-barcoded 5' primer were used in a second PCR of about 6 to 12 cycles. TCRdb processed the 5' RACE reads anew with MiXCR; each CDR3 protein has one entry. The sample carries around 870,000 distinct CDR3 sequences, roughly 26% recorded once. Sequences were obtained from blood. The receptors come from a woman older than 75 in good health.

This clonotype was detected a few times. Being one base from a much bigger clone, this may be a read error. The J gene is TRBJ2-3, the V gene TRBV15; D gene uncertain. This CDR3 region has 12 residues. Germline lookup yields CDR1 LNHNV and CDR2 YYDKDF (reference sequence). CDR3 residues: CAASNKADTQYF. The CDR3, as DNA: TGTGCCGCCAGCAACAAAGCTGATACGCAGTATTTT.

This chain connects TRBV24-1 to TRBJ2-1, with D perhaps TRBD1 or TRBD2 (7 bases each). Germline loops: CDR1 KGHDR, CDR2 SFDVKD. V was shortened by 4 bases and J by 4 bases, with 16 bases between the two germline ends. This CDR3 is 16 amino acids long. CDR3: CATSDATGRGYNEQFF. The CDR3 DNA reads TGTGCCACCAGTGACGCGACAGGGAGGGGATACAATGAGCAGTTCTTC.

The V gene is TRBV7-8, the J gene TRBJ2-1; D is unclear. This CDR3 region has 14 residues. The V and J ends lost 6 bases and 5 bases respectively, with 14 bases between them. Germline V gene sequence: CDR1 SGHVS, CDR2 FQNEAQ. The CDR3 DNA reads TGTGCCAGCAGTGAACAGAGCGTAAACAATGAGCAGTTCTTC. Encoded protein: CASSEQSVNNEQFF.

This clonotype appeared a few times. A read error may explain this, as a much larger clone is one base away. DNA of the CDR3: TGTGCCAGCAGGGAGTCCGGGACCCGGGGGACCCAGTACTTC. It specifies CASRESGTRGTQYF. The chain links TRBV2 to TRBJ2-5; TRBD1 or TRBD2 may be the D gene (5 bases each). This CDR3 has 14 residues. Trimming took off 6 bases at V and 7 bases at J, with 18 bases between the two ends. Germline V gene sequence: CDR1 SNHLY, CDR2 FYNNEI. Variable domain in full (rest from reference TRBV2 and TRBJ2-5): EPEVTQTPSHQVTQMGQEVILRCVPISNHLYFYWYRQILGQKVEFLVSFYNNEISEKSEIFDDQFSVERPDGSNFTLKIRSTKLEDSAMYFCASRESGTRGTQYFGPGTRLLVL.

The chain combines TRBV11-2 with TRBJ2-7; D remains unclear. This CDR3 comprises 14 residues. Per germline, CDR1 SGHAT and CDR2 FQNNGV. V lost 3 bases and J 2 bases, leaving 11 bases between the germline ends. The CDR3 bases are TGTGCCAGCAGCTTCAATGTGGTTGCCTACGAGCAGTACTTC. Translated, it gives CASSFNVVAYEQYF.

Remarks on this clonotype: This may come from a read error, since a much larger clone is one base off. V is TRBV19 and J is TRBJ2-5; the D call may be TRBD1 or TRBD2 (5 bases each). The CDR3 spans 14 residues. The germline V and J ends were trimmed by 4 bases and 11 bases, with 20 bases remaining between them. Germline V gives CDR1 LNHDA, CDR2 SQIVND (reference sequence). The CDR3 sequence: CASSRGAGTNEQYF. CDR3 in DNA: TGTGCCAGTAGTAGAGGGGCAGGGACGAATGAGCAGTACTTC.

Notes on this clonotype: A much larger clonotype is one base distant, so this may be a read error. This chain connects TRBV28 to TRBJ2-1, with D tentatively TRBD1 or TRBD2 (5 bases each). CDR1 is MDHEN, CDR2 SYDVKM, per germline. This CDR3 has 12 residues. The CDR3 here is CAGSLPPGPQFF. CDR3 nucleotides: TGTGCCGGCAGTTTACCGCCGGGACCGCAGTTCTTC.

At least ten counts were recorded for this clonotype. V is TRBV7-2 and J is TRBJ1-4; the match to TRBD1 covers 7 bases. The CDR3 covers 15 residues. With 5 bases clipped from V and 2 bases from J, the junction kept 5 bases outside the gene matches. The germline CDR1 and CDR2 sequences are SGHTA and FQGNSA. The CDR3 bases are TGTGCCAGCAGCCAACAGGGGTCCACTAATGAAAAACTGTTTTTT. It is translated as CASSQQGSTNEKLFF.